This T cell receptor (beta chain) appears in the sequencing data of a study of graft-versus-host responses after intestinal transplantation. Study findings and constraints: Across patients carrying graft-donor T cell macrochimerism, allografts held high graft-versus-host to host-versus-graft clonal ratios.

The germline V gene has CDR1 SGHNT and CDR2 YYREEE (reference sequence). The ends lost 4 bases at V and 3 bases at J; junction bases unmatched: 4. The CDR3 loop spans 16 amino acids. Profiled with immunoSEQ multiplex PCR; TCRdb holds only in-frame clones, not every one. The data show fewer than 90,000 clones, less than 95% seen once. For this clone: Its antigen is unidentified.

This clonotype originated in a human donor who was the organ donor for an intestinal transplant. Here the sequenced sample was unstimulated CD4+ T cells sorted from spleen or lymph node cells, taken before transplant. The chain is built from TRBV5-4 and TRBJ2-3, with 14 bases fitting TRBD2. CDR3 residues: CASSQGTSGGTDTQYF. As DNA, the CDR3 is TGTGCCAGCAGCCAAGGGACTAGCGGGGGTACAGATACGCAGTATTTT.